This T cell receptor (beta chain) was sequenced during a study of T cell responses to AZD1222 COVID-19 vaccine. Findings of the study overall: Mostly white British, mostly female donors; authors suggested clonal diversity may be underestimated.

Some clones are missing from TCRdb's copy, which holds only in-frame ones; the method was immunoSEQ multiplex PCR. The data show about 100,000 clones, about nine tenths seen once. CDR1 is SGDLS and CDR2 is YYNGEE in the germline V gene. The ends lost 3 bases at V and 2 bases at J; junction bases unmatched: 7. The CDR3 covers 16 residues. In the case of this clone: The antigen is undetermined.

The sequencing used peripheral blood, collected on day 0 of AZD1222 vaccination. The receptor comes from an adult in good health. This chain uses TRBV9 with TRBJ2-1; TRBD1 aligns across 8 bases. The chain's CDR3 is CASSAQGAGTYNEQFF. For the CDR3, the DNA is TGTGCCAGCAGCGCGCAGGGGGCGGGAACCTACAATGAGCAGTTCTTC.